These 26 T cell receptor beta chains originate from one sample sequenced in a study of cytomegalovirus exposure and HLA in healthy donors. PCR was performed using 60 Vbeta and 13 Jbeta primers. Clones were read by immunoSEQ multiplex PCR, and TCRdb kept only the in-frame ones, dropping some. The data show 300,000 or so clones, roughly 86% seen once. The sample consisted of PBMCs. These receptors were obtained from a woman aged 40-49 years in good health and CMV-seropositive.

The rearrangement joins TRBV5-6 to TRBJ2-2, with TRBD2 identical over 10 bases. The CDR3 length is 16 residues. The J segment lost 0 bases and the V segment lost 7 bases, leaving 6 bases of the junction unmatched. The germline CDR1 and CDR2 sequences are SGHDT and YYEEEE. The CDR3 here is CASGQREGTNTGELFF. The DNA for the CDR3 is TGTGCCAGCGGCCAGCGGGAGGGAACGAACACCGGGGAGCTGTTTTTT.

V gene TRBV19 combines with J gene TRBJ1-5, with 7 bases fitting TRBD1. V lost 2 bases, J lost 5 bases, and 6 bases stayed unmatched. CDR3 length: 15 residues. Germline lookup yields CDR1 LNHDA and CDR2 SQIVND (reference sequence). The CDR3 DNA sequence: TGTGCCAGTAGTATACGACAGGGTAGTCATCAGCCCCAGCATTTT. Translated, it gives CASSIRQGSHQPQHF.

This chain uses TRBV4-3 with TRBJ1-2, with a tentative D call TRBD1 (6 bases). Trimming shortened V by 1 base and J by 6 bases, and 15 bases separated the two germline ends. This CDR3 region has 15 residues. The V gene's germline CDR1 is LGHNA and CDR2 YSLEER. The chain's CDR3 is CASSQVAGDRDGYTF. CDR3 DNA sequence: TGCGCCAGCAGCCAAGTAGCAGGGGATCGGGATGGCTACACCTTC.

The V gene is TRBV4-3, the J gene TRBJ2-3, with 7 positions matching TRBD1. V was pared by 0 bases and J by 3 bases, with 9 bases of the junction left unmatched. The CDR3 has 17 residues. The germline V gene has CDR1 LGHNA and CDR2 YSLEER. The CDR3 DNA sequence: TGCGCCAGCAGCCAAGATCGAGGGGGCGTAGGGACAGATACGCAGTATTTT. Translated, it gives CASSQDRGGVGTDTQYF.

This clone is a singleton in its sample. The rearrangement links TRBV7-3 to TRBJ2-1, with D perhaps matching TRBD2 (6 bases). The germline V gene encodes CDR1 SGHTA and CDR2 FQGTGA. Between the trimmed V and J ends, which lost 0 bases and 4 bases, there was a span of 10 bases. This CDR3 has 15 amino acids. CDR3 coding DNA: TGTGCCAGCAGCTTAACGGGGGGAACATACAATGAGCAGTTCTTC. Its translation: CASSLTGGTYNEQFF.

This clone was found a few times. The chain is built from TRBV6-1 and TRBJ2-7; TRBD1 aligns across 10 bases. The CDR3 consists of 15 residues. V lost 0 bases and J lost 6; bases outside the gene matches: 5. Germline V gives CDR1 MNHNS, CDR2 SASEGT. CDR3 protein: CASSEASGTGAEQYF. As DNA, the CDR3 is TGTGCCAGCAGTGAAGCCTCCGGGACAGGGGCCGAGCAGTACTTC.

The chain has TRBV30 and TRBJ2-1, with D tentatively TRBD2 (6 bases). Germline CDR1 is GTSNPN and CDR2 is SVGIG (reference sequence). The length of the CDR3 is 11 residues. V lost 5 bases and J 7 bases, leaving 9 bases between the germline ends. CDR3 residues: CAWLTSNEQFF. CDR3 DNA sequence: TGTGCCTGGCTGACTAGTAATGAGCAGTTCTTC. Filled out from reference TRBV30 and TRBJ2-1, the complete variable domain reads SQTIHQWPATLVQPVGSPLSLECTVEGTSNPNLYWYRQAAGRGLQLLFYSVGIGQISSEVPQNLSASRPQDRQFILSSKKLLLSDSGFYLCAWLTSNEQFFGPGTRLTVL.

The chain recombines TRBV27 with TRBJ2-7; D uncertain. From germline, CDR1 is MNHEY and CDR2 SMNVEV (reference sequence). V lost 6 bases and J lost 3, with 12 bases in between. This CDR3 spans 13 amino acids. This CDR3 is CASRTTLSYEQYF. CDR3 nucleotide sequence: TGTGCCAGCAGAACTACCTTAAGCTACGAGCAGTACTTC.

The gene calls are TRBV29-1 and TRBJ2-1, with TRBD2 matching 10 bases. Trimming at V came to 7 bases and at J to 9 bases, leaving 12 bases not matched to a gene. Germline values: CDR1 SQVTM, CDR2 ANQGSEA. The CDR3 is made up of 14 amino acids. The CDR3: CSAWTSGLGGEQFF. The CDR3, as DNA: TGCAGCGCCTGGACTAGCGGCCTCGGGGGTGAGCAGTTCTTC.

This chain joins TRBV6-6 and TRBJ2-2, with D uncertain. With 6 bases removed from V and 6 bases from J, the gap between germline ends came to 14 bases. The CDR3 has 14 residues. Germline V gives CDR1 MNHNY, CDR2 SVGAGI (reference sequence). CDR3 coding DNA: TGTGCCAGCAGCAACACCGTGCGGCCCGGGGAGCTGTTTTTT. Amino acid sequence: CASSNTVRPGELFF.

The chain employs TRBV4-1 and TRBJ1-2; the match to TRBD1 covers 12 bases. V dropped 4 bases and J dropped 4; count of bases not matched to a gene: 7. This CDR3 is built from 16 residues. Germline-derived CDR1 and CDR2 are MGHRA and YSYEKL. In DNA form, the CDR3 reads TGCGCCAGCAGCCTCGGGCCGGGACAGGGGGCCTATGGCTACACCTTC. As protein: CASSLGPGQGAYGYTF.

This rearrangement joins TRBV19 to TRBJ2-7, with 9 bases lining up with TRBD2. The CDR3 runs to 17 residues. With V trimmed by 1 base and J by 0 bases, 7 bases remained unmatched. Germline CDR1 reads LNHDA; CDR2 reads SQIVND (reference sequence). The CDR3 reads CASSIVGSGRGSYEQYF. The CDR3 DNA sequence: TGTGCCAGTAGTATAGTGGGTAGCGGGAGAGGCTCCTACGAGCAGTACTTC.

The DNA of the CDR3 is TGTGCCAGCAGTGGGCGGGACAGGGGGAACGAGCAGTACTTC. It specifies CASSGRDRGNEQYF. The chain employs TRBV27 and TRBJ2-7; 11 bases map to TRBD1. Per germline, CDR1 MNHEY and CDR2 SMNVEV (reference sequence). The CDR3 is 14 amino acids. V lost 5 bases and J lost 5; bases outside the gene matches: 5.

The V call is TRBV10-3, the J call TRBJ2-5; 8 positions agree with TRBD1. Judging by the DNA end, TRBJ2-7 fits better; the J call may be wrong. Per the germline V gene, CDR1 is ENHRY and CDR2 is SYGVKD. This CDR3 region has 13 residues. The CDR3 DNA reads as TGTGCCATCAGTGCACAGGGGGCCTACGAGCAGTACTTC. It translates to CAISAQGAYEQYF.

The gene calls are TRBV5-6 and TRBJ1-1; 8 nucleotides align to TRBD1. The germline CDR1 and CDR2 sequences are SGHDT and YYEEEE. The CDR3 spans 16 residues. V shed 4 bases, J shed 0 bases, and the junction held 8 bases outside the gene matches. The chain's CDR3 is CASSPTGQGLNTEAFF. The CDR3, as DNA: TGTGCCAGCAGCCCGACCGGACAGGGCTTGAACACTGAAGCTTTCTTT.

This clone was observed once. This chain joins TRBV15 and TRBJ1-5; D ambiguous. Per germline, CDR1 LNHNV and CDR2 YYDKDF (reference sequence). Between the trimmed V and J ends, which lost 1 base and 6 bases, there was a span of 13 bases. The CDR3 runs 15 residues. The CDR3 loop reads CATSRVGVGSQPQHF. CDR3 nucleotides: TGTGCCACCAGCAGAGTCGGGGTCGGGAGTCAGCCCCAGCATTTT.

CDR3 amino acids: CASGLPSVGHTGELFF. CDR3 sequence (DNA): TGTGCTAGTGGTTTGCCGAGTGTGGGGCACACCGGGGAGCTGTTTTTT. This chain links TRBV12-5 with TRBJ2-2, with D perhaps TRBD1 (5 bases). The CDR3 has 16 residues. The germline V and J ends were trimmed by 2 bases and 3 bases, with 13 bases remaining between them. Germline V gene data show CDR1 as LGHNT and CDR2 as FRNRAP.

This clone showed up just a few times. Its ends do not fully match the called genes, so a read error is possible. The chain has TRBV7-9 and TRBJ2-7, with 10 positions matching TRBD2. This CDR3 has 12 residues. Germline CDR1 and CDR2: SEHNR and FQNEAQ (reference sequence). The CDR3 DNA follows: TGTTCCAGCAGCTTGACTAGCGGGCAGCAGTACTTC. This codes for CSSSLTSGQQYF.

The chain couples TRBV27 to TRBJ1-5; D not resolved. V was clipped by 2 bases and J by 2 bases, with 7 bases between them. This CDR3 has 14 amino acids. In germline, CDR1 is MNHEY, CDR2 SMNVEV (reference sequence). Here the CDR3 reads CASSLSGRNQPQHF. The CDR3 bases are TGTGCCAGCAGTTTAAGCGGACGCAATCAGCCCCAGCATTTT.

The V gene is TRBV6-5, the J gene TRBJ2-1; TRBD2 agrees at 9 bases. This CDR3 spans 15 amino acids. Germline CDR1 MNHEY, CDR2 SVGAGI. Trimming took 3 bases from V and 6 from J; bases not matched to a gene: 6. The CDR3 loop reads CASSYKAGGVNEQFF. CDR3 in DNA: TGTGCCAGCAGTTATAAGGCGGGAGGGGTCAATGAGCAGTTCTTC.

The chain has TRBV6-1 and TRBJ2-2; D possibly corresponds to TRBD2 (6 bases). V lost 6 bases and J lost 4, with 9 bases in between. CDR3 length equals 13 residues. Per the germline V gene, CDR1 is MNHNS and CDR2 is SASEGT. CDR3 region: CASRLGGTGELFF. CDR3 sequence (DNA): TGTGCCAGCAGGTTGGGAGGCACCGGGGAGCTGTTTTTT.

This rearrangement joins TRBV28 to TRBJ1-4; TRBD1 aligns across 7 bases. The V gene's germline CDR1 is MDHEN and CDR2 SYDVKM. J lost 5 bases, V lost 5 bases, and 11 bases had no gene match. This CDR3 has 16 residues. CDR3 in DNA: TGTGCCAGCAGTCCCGTTAAGGGGACAGTCAATGAAAAACTGTTTTTT. Translation gives CASSPVKGTVNEKLFF.

The genes are TRBV9 and TRBJ2-6; 7 bases agree with TRBD2. Germline-derived CDR1 and CDR2 are SGDLS and YYNGEE. The CDR3 loop spans 16 amino acids. V shed 0 bases and J 4 bases; nucleotides not matched to a gene: 4. CDR3 DNA: TGTGCCAGCAGCGTAGGGGGAGGGAGGGGGGCCAACGTCCTGACTTTC. Protein product: CASSVGGGRGANVLTF.

This chain links TRBV28 with TRBJ2-5; 7 bases map to TRBD2. Germline V lookup: CDR1 MDHEN, CDR2 SYDVKM. The V segment lost 7 bases and the J segment 4 bases; nucleotides outside the gene matches: 18. There are 17 residues in the CDR3. As DNA, the CDR3 is TGTGCCAGCACCCCCGGGGCCTTGGCGGGAGCGGTAGAGACCCAGTACTTC. Translating it yields CASTPGALAGAVETQYF.

The chain carries TRBV11-2 and TRBJ2-7, with D possibly TRBD1 on 5 matching bases. The V and J ends lost 1 base and 3 bases respectively, with 10 bases between them. CDR1 is SGHAT and CDR2 is FQNNGV in the germline V gene. The CDR3 length is 14 residues. CDR3 sequence: CASSLVTEHYEQYF. The CDR3 region has the DNA TGTGCCAGCAGCTTAGTGACAGAACACTACGAGCAGTACTTC.

The rearrangement uses TRBV19 and TRBJ2-7; tentative D call: TRBD1 (5 bases). Per the germline V gene, CDR1 is LNHDA and CDR2 is SQIVND (reference sequence). V lost 4 bases and J lost 3, with 13 bases in between. The CDR3 is made up of 14 amino acids. The CDR3 nucleotides read TGTGCCAGTAGTAGCAGGGAAAAAGGCTACGAGCAGTACTTC. Its protein is CASSSREKGYEQYF.